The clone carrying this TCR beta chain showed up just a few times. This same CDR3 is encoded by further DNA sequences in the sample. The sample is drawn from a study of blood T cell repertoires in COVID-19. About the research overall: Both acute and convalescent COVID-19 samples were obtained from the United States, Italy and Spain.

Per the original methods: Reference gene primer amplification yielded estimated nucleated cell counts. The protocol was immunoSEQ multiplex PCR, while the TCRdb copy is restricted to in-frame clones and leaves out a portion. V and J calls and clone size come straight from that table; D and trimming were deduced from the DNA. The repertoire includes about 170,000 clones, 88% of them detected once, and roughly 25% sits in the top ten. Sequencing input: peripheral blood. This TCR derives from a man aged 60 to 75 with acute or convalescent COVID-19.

DNA of the CDR3: TGTGCCAGCAGCCCCGGACAGGGGAGAGACACTGAAGCTTTCTTT. As protein: CASSPGQGRDTEAFF. The chain has TRBV11-3 and TRBJ1-1, with TRBD1 matching 9 bases. The germline V gene encodes CDR1 SGHNT and CDR2 YENEEA. The CDR3 spans 15 residues. V gave up 5 bases and J gave up 3 bases; unmatched junction bases: 7.